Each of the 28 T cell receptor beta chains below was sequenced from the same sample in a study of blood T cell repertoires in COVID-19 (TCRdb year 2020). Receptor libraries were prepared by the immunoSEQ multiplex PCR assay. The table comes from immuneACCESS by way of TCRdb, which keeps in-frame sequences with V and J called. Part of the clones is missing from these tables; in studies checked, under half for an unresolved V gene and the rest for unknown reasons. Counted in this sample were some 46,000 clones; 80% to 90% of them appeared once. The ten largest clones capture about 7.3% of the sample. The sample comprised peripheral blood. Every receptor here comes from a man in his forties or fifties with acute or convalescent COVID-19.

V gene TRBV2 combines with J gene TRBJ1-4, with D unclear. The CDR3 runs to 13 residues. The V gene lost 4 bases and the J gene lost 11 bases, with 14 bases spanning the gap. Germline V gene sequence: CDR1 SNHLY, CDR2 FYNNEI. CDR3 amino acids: CASSASAGGKLFF. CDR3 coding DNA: TGTGCCAGCAGTGCATCGGCTGGCGGGAAACTGTTTTTT.

CDR3 amino acids: CASFHQPGQGGNTIYF. The CDR3, as DNA: TGTGCCAGCTTTCACCAGCCGGGACAGGGGGGAAACACCATATATTTT. The gene calls are TRBV7-9 and TRBJ1-3, with 10 bases aligning to TRBD1. V lost 8 bases, J lost 4 bases, and 11 bases stayed unmatched. This CDR3 region has 16 residues. The germline V gene has CDR1 SEHNR and CDR2 FQNEAQ (reference sequence).

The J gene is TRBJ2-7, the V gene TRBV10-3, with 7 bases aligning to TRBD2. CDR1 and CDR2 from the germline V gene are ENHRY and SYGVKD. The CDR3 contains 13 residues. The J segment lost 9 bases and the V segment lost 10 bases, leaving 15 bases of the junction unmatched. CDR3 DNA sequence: TGTGCCACCCTACCTCGTACGGGGGGTGGGCAGTACTTC. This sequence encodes CATLPRTGGGQYF.

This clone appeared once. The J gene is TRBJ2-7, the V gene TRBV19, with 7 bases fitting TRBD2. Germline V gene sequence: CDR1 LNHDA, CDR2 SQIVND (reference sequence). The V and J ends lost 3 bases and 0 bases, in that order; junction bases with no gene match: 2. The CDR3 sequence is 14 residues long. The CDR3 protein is CASSISSGSYEQYF. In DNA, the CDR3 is TGTGCCAGTAGTATTTCTAGCGGCTCCTACGAGCAGTACTTC.

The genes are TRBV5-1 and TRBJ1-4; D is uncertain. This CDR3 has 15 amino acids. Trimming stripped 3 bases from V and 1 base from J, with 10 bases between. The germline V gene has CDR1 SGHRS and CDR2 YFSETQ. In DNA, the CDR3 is TGCGCCAGCAGCTCTGGAACGGGAACTAATGAAAAACTGTTTTTT. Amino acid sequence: CASSSGTGTNEKLFF.

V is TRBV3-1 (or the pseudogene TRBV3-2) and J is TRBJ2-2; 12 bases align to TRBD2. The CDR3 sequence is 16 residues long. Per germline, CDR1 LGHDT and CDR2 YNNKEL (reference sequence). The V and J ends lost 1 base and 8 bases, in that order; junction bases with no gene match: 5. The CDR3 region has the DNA TGTGCCAGCAGCCAAGGACTAGCGGGAGATGGTGGGGAGCTGTTTTTT. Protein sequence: CASSQGLAGDGGELFF.

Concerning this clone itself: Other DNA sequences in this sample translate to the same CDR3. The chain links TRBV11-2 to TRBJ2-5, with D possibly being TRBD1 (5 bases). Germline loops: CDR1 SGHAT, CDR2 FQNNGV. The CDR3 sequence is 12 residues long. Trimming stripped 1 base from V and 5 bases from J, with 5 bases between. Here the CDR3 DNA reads TGTGCCAGCAGCTTAGCAGGGGAGACCCAGTACTTC. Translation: CASSLAGETQYF.

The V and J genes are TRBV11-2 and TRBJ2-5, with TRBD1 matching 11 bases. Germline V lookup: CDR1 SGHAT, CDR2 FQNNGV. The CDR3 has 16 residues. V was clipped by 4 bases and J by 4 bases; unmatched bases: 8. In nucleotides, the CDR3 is TGTGCCAGCAGCTCAAGGGGGGACAGGGGGTTAGAGACCCAGTACTTC. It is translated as CASSSRGDRGLETQYF.

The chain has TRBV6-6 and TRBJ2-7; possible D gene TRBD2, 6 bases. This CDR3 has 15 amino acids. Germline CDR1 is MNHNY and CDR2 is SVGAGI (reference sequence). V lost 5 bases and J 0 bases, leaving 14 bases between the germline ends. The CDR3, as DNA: TGTGCCAGCAGTCAATTAAGGGACTTCTCCTACGAGCAGTACTTC. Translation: CASSQLRDFSYEQYF.

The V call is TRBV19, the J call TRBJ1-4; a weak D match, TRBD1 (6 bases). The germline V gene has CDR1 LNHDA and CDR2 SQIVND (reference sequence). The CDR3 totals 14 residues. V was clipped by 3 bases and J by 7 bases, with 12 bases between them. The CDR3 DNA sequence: TGTGCCAGTAGTATGGCAGGGGTAGGTGAAAAACTGTTTTTT. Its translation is CASSMAGVGEKLFF. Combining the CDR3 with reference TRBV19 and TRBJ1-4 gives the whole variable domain DGGITQSPKYLFRKEGQNVTLSCEQNLNHDAMYWYRQDPGQGLRLIYYSQIVNDFQKGDIAEGYSVSREKKESFPLTVTSAQKNPTAFYLCASSMAGVGEKLFFGSGTQLSVL.

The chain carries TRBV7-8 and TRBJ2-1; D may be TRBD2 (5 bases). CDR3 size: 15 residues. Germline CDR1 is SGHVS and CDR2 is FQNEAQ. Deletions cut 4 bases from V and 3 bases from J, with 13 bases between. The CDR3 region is CASSYDRDIYNEQFF. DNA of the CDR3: TGTGCCAGCAGCTACGACCGGGATATCTACAATGAGCAGTTCTTC.

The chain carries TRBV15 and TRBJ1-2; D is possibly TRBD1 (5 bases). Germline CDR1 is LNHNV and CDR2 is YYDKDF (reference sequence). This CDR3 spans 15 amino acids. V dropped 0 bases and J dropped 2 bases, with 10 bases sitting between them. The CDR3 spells CATSRDPQGNYGYTF. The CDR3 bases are TGTGCCACCAGCAGAGATCCCCAGGGAAACTATGGCTACACCTTC.

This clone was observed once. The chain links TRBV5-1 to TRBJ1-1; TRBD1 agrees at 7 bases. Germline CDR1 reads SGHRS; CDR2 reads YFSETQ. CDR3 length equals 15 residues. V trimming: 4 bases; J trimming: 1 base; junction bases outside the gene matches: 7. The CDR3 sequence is CASSNGGTENTEAFF. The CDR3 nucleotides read TGCGCCAGCAGCAATGGGGGGACAGAGAACACTGAAGCTTTCTTT.

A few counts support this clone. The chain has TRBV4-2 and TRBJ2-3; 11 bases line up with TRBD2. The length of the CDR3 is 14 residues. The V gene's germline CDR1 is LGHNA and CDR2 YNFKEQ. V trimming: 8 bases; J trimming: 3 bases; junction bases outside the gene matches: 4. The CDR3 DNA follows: TGTGCCAGCGCAACTAGCGGGAGAACAGATACGCAGTATTTT. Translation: CASATSGRTDTQYF.

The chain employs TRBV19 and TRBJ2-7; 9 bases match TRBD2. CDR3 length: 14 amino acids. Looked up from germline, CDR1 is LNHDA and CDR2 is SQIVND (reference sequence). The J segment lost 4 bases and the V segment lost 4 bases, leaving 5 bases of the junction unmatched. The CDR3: CASSTSGIEYEQYF. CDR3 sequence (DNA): TGTGCCAGTAGTACTAGCGGGATCGAATACGAGCAGTACTTC.

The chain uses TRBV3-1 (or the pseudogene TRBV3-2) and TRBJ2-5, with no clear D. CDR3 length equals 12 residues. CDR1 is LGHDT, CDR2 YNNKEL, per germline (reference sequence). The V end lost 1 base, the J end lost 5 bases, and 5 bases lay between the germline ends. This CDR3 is CASSQAAETQYF. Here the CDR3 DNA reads TGTGCCAGCAGCCAAGCCGCGGAGACCCAGTACTTC.

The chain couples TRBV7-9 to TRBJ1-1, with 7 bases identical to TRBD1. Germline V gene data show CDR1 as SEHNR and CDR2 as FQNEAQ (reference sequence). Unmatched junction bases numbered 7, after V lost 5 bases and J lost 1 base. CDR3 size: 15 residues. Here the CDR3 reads CASSPGRDRNTEAFF. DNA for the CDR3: TGTGCCAGCAGCCCAGGCCGGGACAGGAACACTGAAGCTTTCTTT.

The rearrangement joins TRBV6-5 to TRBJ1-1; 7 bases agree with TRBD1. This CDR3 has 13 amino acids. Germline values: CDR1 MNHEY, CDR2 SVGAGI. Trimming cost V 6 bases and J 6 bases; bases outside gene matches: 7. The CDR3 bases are TGTGCCAGCAGAGCAGGGGGAGCGGCTGAAGCTTTCTTT. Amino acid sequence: CASRAGGAAEAFF.

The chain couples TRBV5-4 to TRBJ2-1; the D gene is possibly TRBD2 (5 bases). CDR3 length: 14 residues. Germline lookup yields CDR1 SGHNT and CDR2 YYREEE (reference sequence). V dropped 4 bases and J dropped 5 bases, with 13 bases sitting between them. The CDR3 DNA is TGTGCCAGCAGCCCCACCGTGGGAGACAATGAGCAGTTCTTC. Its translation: CASSPTVGDNEQFF.

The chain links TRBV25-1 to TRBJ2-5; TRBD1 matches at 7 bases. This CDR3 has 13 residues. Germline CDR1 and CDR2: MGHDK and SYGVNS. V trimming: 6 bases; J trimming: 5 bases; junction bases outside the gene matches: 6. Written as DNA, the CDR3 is TGTGCCAGCAGAGACAGGGTATCGGAGACCCAGTACTTC. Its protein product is CASRDRVSETQYF.

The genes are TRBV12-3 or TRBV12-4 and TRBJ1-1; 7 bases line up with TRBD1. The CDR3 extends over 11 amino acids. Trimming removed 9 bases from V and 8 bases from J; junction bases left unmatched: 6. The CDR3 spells CASQPTGEAFF. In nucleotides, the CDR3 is TGTGCCAGTCAACCGACAGGGGAAGCTTTCTTT.

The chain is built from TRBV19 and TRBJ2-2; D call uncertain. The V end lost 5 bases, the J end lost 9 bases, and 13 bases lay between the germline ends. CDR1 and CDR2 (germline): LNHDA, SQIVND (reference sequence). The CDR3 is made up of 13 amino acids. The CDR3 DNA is TGTGCCAGTAGTCCCCCACAGTTACGGGAGCTGTTTTTT. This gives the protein CASSPPQLRELFF.

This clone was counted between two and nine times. The CDR3: CASSEGHGNQPQHF. The CDR3 coding sequence is TGTGCCAGTAGCGAAGGACACGGCAATCAGCCCCAGCATTTT. The chain uses TRBV19 and TRBJ1-5; D possibly corresponds to TRBD1 (5 bases). The V gene's germline CDR1 is LNHDA and CDR2 SQIVND (reference sequence). CDR3 length equals 14 residues. The V and J ends lost 6 bases and 2 bases respectively, with 11 bases between them.

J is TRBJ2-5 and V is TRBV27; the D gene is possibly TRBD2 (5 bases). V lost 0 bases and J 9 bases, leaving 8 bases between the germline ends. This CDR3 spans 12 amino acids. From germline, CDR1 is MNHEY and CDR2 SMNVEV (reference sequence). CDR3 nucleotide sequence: TGTGCCAGCAGTTTATCGGCGGGCCCCCAGTACTTC. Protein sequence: CASSLSAGPQYF.

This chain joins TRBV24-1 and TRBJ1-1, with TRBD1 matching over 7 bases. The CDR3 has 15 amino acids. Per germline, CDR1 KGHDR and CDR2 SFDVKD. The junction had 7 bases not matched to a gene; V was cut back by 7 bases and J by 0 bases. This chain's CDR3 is CATRRDSSMNTEAFF. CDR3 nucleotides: TGTGCCACCAGGCGGGACAGTTCCATGAACACTGAAGCTTTCTTT.

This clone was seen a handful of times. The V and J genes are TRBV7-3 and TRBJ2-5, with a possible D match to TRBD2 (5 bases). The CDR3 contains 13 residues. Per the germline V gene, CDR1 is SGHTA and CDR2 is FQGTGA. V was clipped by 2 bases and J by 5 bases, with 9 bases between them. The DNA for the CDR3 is TGTGCCAGCAGCTTACTCCCGGGGGAGACCCAGTACTTC. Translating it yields CASSLLPGETQYF. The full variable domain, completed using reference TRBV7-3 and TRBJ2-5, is GAGVSQTPSNKVTEKGKYVELRCDPISGHTALYWYRQSLGQGPEFLIYFQGTGAADDSGLPNDRFFAVRPEGSVSTLKIQRTERGDSAVYLCASSLLPGETQYFGPGTRLLVL.

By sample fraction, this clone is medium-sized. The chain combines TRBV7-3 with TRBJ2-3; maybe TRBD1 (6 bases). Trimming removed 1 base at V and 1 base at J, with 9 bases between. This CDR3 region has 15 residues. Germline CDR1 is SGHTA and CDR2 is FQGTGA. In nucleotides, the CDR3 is TGTGCCAGCAGCTTAAAGCCAGGGGGCACAGATACGCAGTATTTT. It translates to CASSLKPGGTDTQYF.

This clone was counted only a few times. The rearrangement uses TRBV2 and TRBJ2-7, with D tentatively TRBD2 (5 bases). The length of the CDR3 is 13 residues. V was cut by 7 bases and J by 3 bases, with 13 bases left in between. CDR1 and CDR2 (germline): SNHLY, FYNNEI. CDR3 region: CASTGVGNYEQYF. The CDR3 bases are TGTGCCAGCACAGGAGTCGGGAACTACGAGCAGTACTTC.